A selection of T cell receptor beta chains follows, all from one sample in a study of radiotherapy plus CTLA-4 blockade in lung cancer. Here immunoSEQ multiplex PCR was the method, and the copy in TCRdb shows in-frame clones only, minus some. The repertoire has 39,000 or so clones, over 65% of them found once; the top ten carry under 10%. The sample in question was peripheral blood, obtained from a patient treated with radiotherapy plus ipilimumab. These receptor sequences come from a human donor with non-small cell lung cancer who had stable disease on radiotherapy plus ipilimumab. CDR3s include the opening cysteine and the closing phenylalanine or tryptophan. A D gene is named only where the DNA matches it firmly. Clone size is shown for a subset of rows, as once, few, many or a class of expanded clone.

TGCCCCAGCAGCTCGGGACCGGGGGGGGGCTATGGCTACACCTTC	CPSSSGPGGGYGYTF	TRBV13	TRBJ1-2	15	.	.
TGTGCCAGCAGTTTCGGGGGGGTCGGGGAGCTGTTTTTT	CASSFGGVGELFF	TRBV27	TRBJ2-2	13	TRBD2	.
TGTGCCAGCAGCCAAGAAGGGGGGGGCGGGTTTAGCAATCAGCCCCAGCATTTT	CASSQEGGGGFSNQPQHF	TRBV4-2	TRBJ1-5	18	.	.
TGTGCCAGCAGCGTACCTCGGGGCTCCTATAATTCACCCCTCCACTTT	CASSVPRGSYNSPLHF	TRBV7-8	TRBJ1-6	16	.	.
TGTGCCAGCAGCTTAATGGGGGACCAAAGATCGAACACTGAAGCTTTCTTT	CASSLMGDQRSNTEAFF	TRBV7-2	TRBJ1-1	17	.	.
TGTGCCAGCAACCTTCTATCGCGGAGAGCTTTCTTT	CASNLLSRRAFF	TRBV11-2	TRBJ1-1	12	.	.
TGTGCCAGCAGCCAAGTATTCGGGGGGAGTGAGCAGTTCTTC	CASSQVFGGSEQFF	TRBV14	TRBJ2-1	14	TRBD2	few
TGCGCCAGCAGCCCGGCGGAGGGCACGGCTTTCTTT	CASSPAEGTAFF	TRBV5-1	TRBJ1-1	12	.	.
TGTGCCAGCGCATTCTTGGCGGGGGGGCAAAACGAGCAGTACTTC	CASAFLAGGQNEQYF	TRBV7-2	TRBJ2-7	15	TRBD2	.
TGCAGCGTGACAGGGAGGAGGGGCTACACCTTC	CSVTGRRGYTF	TRBV29-1	TRBJ1-2	11	TRBD1	.
TGTGCCAGCAGGCCCGGATGGACAGATACGCAGTATTTT	CASRPGWTDTQYF	TRBV5-5	TRBJ2-3	13	.	.
TGTGCCTGGGGGGGACGGATTAGCAATCAGCCCCAGCATTTT	CAWGGRISNQPQHF	TRBV30	TRBJ1-5	14	.	.
TGTGCCTGGAGTGTACTCGTCTCCGGGGCCAACGTCCTGACTTTC	CAWSVLVSGANVLTF	TRBV30	TRBJ2-6	15	.	.